This TCR beta chain was sequenced during a study of T-cell memory formation after mild COVID-19 (dated by TCRdb to about 2021). Background for the entire study: TCR sequence clusters from the two donors were found to be largely donor specific. In two donors, T-cell clones that expanded and contracted after mild COVID-19 were followed by sequencing TCRalpha and TCRbeta repertoires longitudinally. The cohort comprised two young, previously healthy adult volunteers, one female and one male. Results the study describes overall, beyond this receptor: From day 15 to 85, contracting clones showed balanced CD4/CD8 phenotypes, whereas a second wave of clones that expanded from day 15 to 37 leaned towards CD4+. SARS-CoV-2 specificity of the second-wave clones peaking on day 37 was not confirmed. Only a couple of mild cases were covered in the study, and larger cohorts including severe cases with pre-infection samples were considered necessary. Some responding clones were detected in pre-infection memory, suggesting pre-existing cross-reactive memory T cells joined the SARS-CoV-2 response. Contracting CD4+ clones turned up mainly in the CM and EM memory subsets, whereas EMRA was where CD8+ clones were enriched.

Sequencing was carried out with an Illumina NovaSeq 6000. cDNA libraries for TCRalpha and TCRbeta were prepared by 5'RACE using constant-segment primers, with sample barcodes and unique molecular identifiers added. RNA was extracted from every sample with Trizol reagent. Library amplification was performed in two PCR steps, and a second sample barcode and Illumina TruSeq adapters were introduced in the second step. The libraries were sequenced on an Illumina NovaSeq using 2 x 150 bp paired-end reads. The original pipeline was this. With migec v1.2.7, reads were demultiplexed and then collapsed into UMI-guided consensus sequences. Using mixcr v2.1.11, UMI consensuses were aligned to TRA and TRB V and J templates and then assembled into clonotypes. Clonotypes were classified as expanded or contracted when called significant by both edgeR and NoisET, with noise models trained on biological replicates. For edgeR calls, the thresholds were a false discovery rate-adjusted p below 0.01 and a log2 fold-change of 1. As an exploratory analysis of dynamics, PCA with hierarchical clustering was applied to max-normalized trajectories of the 1000 most abundant clonotypes. Separately sequenced CD4+ and CD8+ repertoires were used to assign the CD4 or CD8 phenotype of responding clones. TCRdb trimmed the raw reads at Q25, called clones with MiXCR and kept productive beta chains. Each entry merges the rows of one CDR3 protein and shows their most common DNA and genes. It is TCRdb's table, rather than the study itself, that gives the V and J calls and clone size. The sample profile shows about half a million distinct CDR3 sequences; 15% to 20% of them were found once. Roughly an eighth of the sample is in the top ten clones.

CDR1 and CDR2 (MNHEY, SMNVEV) derive from the germline V gene (reference sequence). V lost 3 bases and J lost 2 bases; the stretch between them is 18 bases long. Reading from cysteine to phenylalanine, the CDR3 counts 17 amino acids. The CDR3 DNA has 51 bases and is translated from base 1. Worth noting for this clonotype: The antigen it binds to is not known. Base qualities are not recorded, but no much larger clone differs from it by a single base.

Ficoll-Paque density gradient centrifugation was the method used to isolate PBMCs. The rearranged segments are TRBV27 and TRBJ2-3; the D segment could be TRBD1, given 6 matching bases. Sequenced sample: PBMCs or a T cell subset sorted from them (not recorded which). The receptor was isolated from an adult woman who had mild COVID-19 (a few samples of this study predate the infection). The sample titles of this study are shuffled in the database, so cell type and time point are left out; the donor was told from shared clones. DNA sequence: TGTGCCAGCAGTTTGAATTGGGGACACTTTATCACAGATACGCAGTATTTT. Translated, this is CASSLNWGHFITDTQYF.